This is a list of T cell receptor beta chains from one sample in a study of blood T cell repertoires in COVID-19. The data were produced by immunoSEQ multiplex PCR, yet TCRdb's version contains in-frame clones alone and is incomplete. Here the sample spans a few hundred thousand clones, around nine tenths being singletons. The sequencing sample was made of PBMCs or T cells enriched from blood (not recorded which). These receptors were taken from a woman aged 45-60 years who had recovered from COVID-19. Each CDR3 is given with its conserved first and last residue. D genes are given only for firm matches. Size is omitted from some rows. Given values are once, few, many or a class for expanded clones.

CDR3nt,CDR3aa,abundance,v_gene,j_gene,d_gene
TGTGCCAGCTCACCACCAATTTCTAGCGCCCCCGCAGATACGCAGTATTTT,CASSPPISSAPADTQYF,-,TRBV18,TRBJ2-3,-
TGTGCCAGCAGCCTCGGACTAGCGGGAGTCTACGAGCAGTACTTC,CASSLGLAGVYEQYF,-,TRBV7-2,TRBJ2-7,TRBD2
TGTGCCAGCGGACCCAGGGGAATTAGCAATCAGCCCCAGCATTTT,CASGPRGISNQPQHF,-,TRBV28,TRBJ1-5,-
TGTGCCAGCAGCTTGGGAGGAGGGGGCGGCGGCTATGGCTACACCTTC,CASSLGGGGGGYGYTF,-,TRBV5-8,TRBJ1-2,TRBD1
TGCAGTGCTAGTAGAGGATGGGACAGCTCTAATGAAAAACTGTTTTTT,CSASRGWDSSNEKLFF,-,TRBV20-1,TRBJ1-4,TRBD1
TGTGCCAGCAGCTTGGTTGTGGGGCCAGGGAACACTGAAGCTTTCTTT,CASSLVVGPGNTEAFF,-,TRBV5-6,TRBJ1-1,-
TGTGCCAGCAGTTTGTACGGTGAGCAGTTCTTC,CASSLYGEQFF,-,TRBV12-3/TRBV12-4,TRBJ2-1,-
TGTGCCAGCAGCCCACTAGACAGGGTGAGGGATGGCTACACCTTC,CASSPLDRVRDGYTF,-,TRBV7-9,TRBJ1-2,TRBD1
TGTGCCAGCACCAACGGGGAGACCCAGTACTTC,CASTNGETQYF,-,TRBV28,TRBJ2-5,-
TGTGCCAGCAGCCTAATAGCGGGAGGGCCGGGGCATGAGCAGTTCTTC,CASSLIAGGPGHEQFF,-,TRBV11-3,TRBJ2-1,TRBD2
TGCGCCAGCAGCCAAACGACAGGGGGCGAAAAGACCCAGTACTTC,CASSQTTGGEKTQYF,-,TRBV4-1,TRBJ2-5,TRBD1
TGTGCCAGCAGCGTATTCGGGGATGAGGCCGAGGGCACTGAAGCTTTCTTT,CASSVFGDEAEGTEAFF,-,TRBV9,TRBJ1-1,-
TGTGCCAGCACCACCGGGACTAGCGGGGGTAATGAGCAGTTCTTC,CASTTGTSGGNEQFF,-,TRBV2,TRBJ2-1,TRBD2
TGTGCCTGCGGGGGGAGCGGGGAGCTGTTTTTT,CACGGSGELFF,few,TRBV30,TRBJ2-2,TRBD2
TGCGCCAGCAGCTCCCGACTAGCGGGAGGCCGGGAGACCCAGTACTTC,CASSSRLAGGRETQYF,-,TRBV5-1,TRBJ2-5,TRBD2
TGTGCCAGTAGTATCCCCCACGGGGGTTATGGCTACACCTTC,CASSIPHGGYGYTF,-,TRBV19,TRBJ1-2,-
TGTGCCAGCAGCCCCTGGGGGGATCAGCCCCAGCATTTT,CASSPWGDQPQHF,-,TRBV7-2,TRBJ1-5,-
TGTGCCAGCAGCCGCACCTTCCCGGGACAGGGGACCTACGAGCAGTACTTC,CASSRTFPGQGTYEQYF,-,TRBV5-5,TRBJ2-7,TRBD1
TGTGCCAGCAGTGCACAGGGGGCAGGTGAGCAGTTCTTC,CASSAQGAGEQFF,-,TRBV2,TRBJ2-1,TRBD1
TGTGCCAGCAGCTTAGGCCAGGGAAACGAAAAACTGTTTTTT,CASSLGQGNEKLFF,-,TRBV7-9,TRBJ1-4,-
TGTGCCAGTAGTATAGCGGATGGCTACACCTTC,CASSIADGYTF,-,TRBV19,TRBJ1-2,-
TGTGCCAGCTCACTAGAGCGGGCAAGCTCCTACAATGAGCAGTTCTTC,CASSLERASSYNEQFF,-,TRBV18,TRBJ2-1,-
TGTGCCATCAGTGATTCGGGAATCGGAAATCAGCCCCAGCATTTT,CAISDSGIGNQPQHF,few,TRBV10-3,TRBJ1-5,-
TGCGCCAGCAGCCAAGCCAGGGGACCCGACGAGCAGTTCTTC,CASSQARGPDEQFF,-,TRBV4-1,TRBJ2-1,-
TGTGCCAGCAGTTCGACAGGGAACCCGCAGCCCCAGCATTTT,CASSSTGNPQPQHF,-,TRBV27,TRBJ1-5,TRBD1
TGTGCCAGCAGTGAAGCCGGGACTAGCGGGACCCACACAGATACGCAGTATTTT,CASSEAGTSGTHTDTQYF,-,TRBV6-1,TRBJ2-3,TRBD2